This T cell receptor beta chain originates from a study of response to subunit inactivated influenza vaccine. The study's findings and limits: Authors suggested that a seasonal influenza vaccination recruits few new T cells each time.

The CDR3 is 17 amino acids. V was shortened by 4 bases and J by 1 base, with 18 bases between the two germline ends. Germline CDR1 is SGHKS and CDR2 is YYEKEE (reference sequence). This clonotype was seen a few times. Its antigen is unidentified. MiXCR, applied by TCRdb to the RT-PCR reads, yields one record per CDR3 protein. The data show 450,000 to 600,000 distinct CDR3 sequences, with 6% to 9% seen just once and about an eighth held by the top ten. This sample comprised PBMCs from blood, obtained around 25 months after vaccination. The source is a man in his fifties or sixties who received an inactivated influenza vaccine. The chain is built from TRBV5-5 and TRBJ1-3, with D uncertain. CDR3 bases: TGTGCCAGCAGCCCCAACCCAGGACGGGATTCTGGAAACACCATATATTTT. Amino acids: CASSPNPGRDSGNTIYF.